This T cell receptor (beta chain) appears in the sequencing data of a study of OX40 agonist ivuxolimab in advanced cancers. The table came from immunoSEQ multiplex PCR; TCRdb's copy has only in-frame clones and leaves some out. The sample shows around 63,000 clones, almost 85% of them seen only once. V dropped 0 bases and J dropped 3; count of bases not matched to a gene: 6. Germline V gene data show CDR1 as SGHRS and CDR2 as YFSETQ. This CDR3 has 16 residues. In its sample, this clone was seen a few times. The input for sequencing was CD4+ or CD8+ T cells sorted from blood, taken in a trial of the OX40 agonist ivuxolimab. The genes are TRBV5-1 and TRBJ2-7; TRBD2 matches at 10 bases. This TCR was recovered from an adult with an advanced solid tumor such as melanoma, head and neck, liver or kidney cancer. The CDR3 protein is CASSLDLASGSYEQYF. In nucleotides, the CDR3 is TGCGCCAGCAGCTTGGATCTGGCTAGCGGGAGCTACGAGCAGTACTTC. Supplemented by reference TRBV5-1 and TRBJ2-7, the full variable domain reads KAGVTQTPRYLIKTRGQQVTLSCSPISGHRSVSWYQQTPGQGLQFLFEYFSETQRNKGNFPGRFSGRQFSNSRSEMNVSTLELGDSALYLCASSLDLASGSYEQYFGPGTRLTVT.